The 6 T cell receptor beta chains below were found in one sample sequenced in a study of identical twins. Each CDR3 protein is one row after TCRdb ran MiXCR on the 5' RACE reads. The sample has roughly 720,000 distinct CDR3 sequences, over 15% seen once. This same sample was also part of a study on T cells expressing NK-cell markers.

The material sequenced was PBMCs. Receptors originate from a woman aged 18-30 years in good health.

This clonotype was seen a handful of times. This rearrangement joins TRBV6-5 to TRBJ2-4; D unresolved. Trimming shortened V by 4 bases and J by 3 bases, and 13 bases separated the two germline ends. CDR3 length: 15 residues. The V gene's germline CDR1 is MNHEY and CDR2 SVGAGI. This CDR3 is CASSSGRHIKNIQYF. The CDR3 coding sequence is TGTGCCAGCAGTTCCGGCAGACATATCAAAAACATTCAGTACTTC.

The chain carries TRBV7-2 and TRBJ1-1, with a tentative D call TRBD1 (5 bases). This CDR3 is built from 15 residues. V lost 0 bases, J lost 6 bases, and 14 bases lay in between. Germline CDR1 is SGHTA and CDR2 is FQGNSA. The CDR3 loop is CASSLATGPWAEAFF. DNA for the CDR3: TGTGCCAGCAGCTTAGCGACGGGGCCGTGGGCTGAAGCTTTCTTT.

This chain links TRBV6-6 with TRBJ1-2; D is unresolved. Trimming took off 8 bases at V and 5 bases at J, with 9 bases between the two ends. Per germline, CDR1 MNHNY and CDR2 SVGAGI (reference sequence). The CDR3 totals 11 residues. The DNA of the CDR3 is TGTGCCAGCGGGCGGGAGTATGGCTACACCTTC. It yields the protein CASGREYGYTF.

This clonotype was detected a few times. The gene calls are TRBV6-4 and TRBJ1-2; D possibly corresponds to TRBD1 (5 bases). Trimming removed 6 bases from V and 7 bases from J, with 15 bases in between. There are 13 residues in the CDR3. The germline CDR1 and CDR2 sequences are MRHNA and SNTAGT. CDR3: CASRAGRQGGYTF. In DNA, the CDR3 is TGTGCCAGCAGGGCAGGGAGGCAAGGTGGCTACACCTTC.

A note on this clonotype: One end of the junction does not line up with germline, which may come from a read error. The chain has TRBV9 and TRBJ1-2; 7 bases line up with TRBD1. Germline-derived CDR1 and CDR2 are SGDLS and YYNGEE. This CDR3 contains 15 residues. CDR3 sequence (DNA): TGTGCCAGCAGCGTAGGGACAGGATTTCCCTATTGCTACACCTTC. This gives the protein CASSVGTGFPYCYTF.

This CDR3 reads CASSLGAGIYTGELFF. DNA of the CDR3: TGTGCCAGCAGCTTGGGAGCCGGGATTTACACCGGGGAGCTGTTTTTT. The rearrangement joins TRBV5-8 to TRBJ2-2; possibly TRBD2 for D (5 bases). Trimming took 0 bases from V and 3 from J, leaving 12 bases between them. This CDR3 spans 16 amino acids. CDR1 and CDR2 (germline): SGHTS, YDEGEE.